This TCR beta chain was retrieved from a study of molecular identifiers for immune sequencing clone quantification. TCRdb analysed the PCR reads with MiXCR anew, one entry per CDR3 protein. Of about 86,000 distinct CDR3 sequences in the sample, more than 20% were seen once. Germline CDR1 KGHSH, CDR2 LQKENI. Trimming cost V 3 bases and J 3 bases, with 15 bases left between them. The CDR3 spans 16 residues. Naive CD8 T cells, phenotype CD8+CD4-CCR7+CD45RA+, were sorted. The chain joins TRBV18 to TRBJ1-3; perhaps TRBD1 as D (5 bases). Sequencing was carried out using naive CD8+ T cells from blood, with Jurkat cell RNA spiked in. Subset denoted: FACS-sorted CD8+CD4-CCR7+CD45RA+ naive T cells. This receptor was identified in a human donor in good health. Some libraries in this study had Jurkat cell RNA spiked in. The CDR3 loop is CASSPSDISLGNTIYF. CDR3 DNA sequence: TGTGCCAGCTCACCCTCGGACATCAGCCTTGGAAACACCATATATTTT.